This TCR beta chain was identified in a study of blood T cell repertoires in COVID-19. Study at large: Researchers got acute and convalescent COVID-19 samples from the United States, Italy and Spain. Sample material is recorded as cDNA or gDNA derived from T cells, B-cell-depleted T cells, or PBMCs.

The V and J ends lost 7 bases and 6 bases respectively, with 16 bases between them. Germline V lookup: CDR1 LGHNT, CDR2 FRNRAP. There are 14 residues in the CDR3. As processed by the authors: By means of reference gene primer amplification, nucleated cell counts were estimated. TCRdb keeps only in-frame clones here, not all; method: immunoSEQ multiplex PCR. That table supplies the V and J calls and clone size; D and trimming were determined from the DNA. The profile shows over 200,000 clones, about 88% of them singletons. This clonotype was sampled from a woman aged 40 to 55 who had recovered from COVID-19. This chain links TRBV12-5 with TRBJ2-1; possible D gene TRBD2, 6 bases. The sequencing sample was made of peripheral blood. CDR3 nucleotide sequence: TGTGCTAGTGCCCAGGGACTTCGTGGCAATGAGCAGTTCTTC. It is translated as CASAQGLRGNEQFF.